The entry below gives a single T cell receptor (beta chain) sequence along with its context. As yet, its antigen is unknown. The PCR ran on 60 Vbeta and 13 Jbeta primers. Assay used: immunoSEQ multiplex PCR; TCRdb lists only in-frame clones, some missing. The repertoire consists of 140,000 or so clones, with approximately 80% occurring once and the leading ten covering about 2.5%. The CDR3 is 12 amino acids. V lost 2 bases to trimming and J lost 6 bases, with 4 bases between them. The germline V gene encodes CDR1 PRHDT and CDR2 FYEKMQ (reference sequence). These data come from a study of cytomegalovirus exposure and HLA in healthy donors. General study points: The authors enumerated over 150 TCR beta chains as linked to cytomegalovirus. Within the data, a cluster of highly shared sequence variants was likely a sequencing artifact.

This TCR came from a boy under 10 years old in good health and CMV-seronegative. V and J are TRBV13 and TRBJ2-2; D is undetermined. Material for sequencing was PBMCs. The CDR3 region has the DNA TGTGCCAGCAGCTTATCTTCCGGGGAGCTGTTTTTT. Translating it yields CASSLSSGELFF.